This record covers a single T cell receptor beta chain. The germline gives CDR1 SGHRS, CDR2 YFSETQ. With V trimmed by 4 bases and J by 4 bases, 7 bases remained unmatched. CDR3 length: 15 amino acids. The data stem from a study of blood T cell repertoires in COVID-19. Here immunoSEQ multiplex PCR was the method, and the copy in TCRdb shows in-frame clones only, minus some. The sample has around 250,000 clones; more than 75% are singletons. The chain links TRBV5-1 to TRBJ1-5, with TRBD1 matching 8 bases. What was sequenced was PBMCs or T cells enriched from blood (not recorded which). This sequence was found in a man younger than 35 who had recovered from COVID-19. As DNA, the CDR3 is TGCGCCAGCAGCCCAGGACAGGGCAATAATCAGCCCCAGCATTTT. This translates into CASSPGQGNNQPQHF.